A selection of T cell receptor beta chains follows, all from one sample in a study of regulatory T cells in long-lasting Graves disease. TCRdb called the multiplex PCR reads again in MiXCR, with one record for every CDR3 protein. The repertoire holds 350,000 to 550,000 distinct CDR3 sequences, with just under 15% as singletons. These data also featured in a second study, about T cells in Graves' hyperthyroidism and ophthalmopathy.

Specimen: peripheral blood mononuclear cells (PBMCs), collected at new diagnosis, from a patient treated with antithyroid drugs. These receptors came from a woman aged 30 to 39 with Graves disease. CDR3s include the opening cysteine and the closing phenylalanine or tryptophan. D genes are given only for firm matches. Clone size is shown for a subset of rows, as once, few, many or a class of expanded clone.

d_gene	j_gene	v_gene	abundance	CDR3nt	CDR3aa
TRBD1	TRBJ1-2	TRBV7-3	-	TGTGCCAGCAGCTTAGGGGGACAGGGGAAGGAGACCTTC	CASSLGGQGKETF
-	TRBJ2-1	TRBV6-1	few	TGTGCCAGCAGACCCCGGGGCTCCTACAATGAGCAGTTCTTC	CASRPRGSYNEQFF
-	TRBJ2-7	TRBV12-3/TRBV12-4	many	TGTGCCAGCAGTGCGTCTATACTGGGCGAGCAGTACTTC	CASSASILGEQYF
-	TRBJ2-7	TRBV4-1	few	TGCGCCAGCAGCCATACGTTAGGGATTTACTACGAGCAGTACTTC	CASSHTLGIYYEQYF
TRBD2	TRBJ2-7	TRBV20-1	-	TGCAGTGCTAGAGATCTACCCCCCAGCGGGGCTAGCTCCTACGAGCAGTACTTC	CSARDLPPSGASSYEQYF
-	TRBJ1-1	TRBV13	-	TGTGCCAGCAGCTTATTGAGGGCGGACAGAAGAGCTGAAGCTTTCTTT	CASSLLRADRRAEAFF
-	TRBJ1-5	TRBV9	many	TGTGCCAGCAGCGTAGCGGGGAGCAGCAATCAGCCCCAGCATTTT	CASSVAGSSNQPQHF
TRBD1	TRBJ1-2	TRBV7-6	-	TGTGCCAGCAGCTTATCGGGACAGGTACCTCGATCCCACTACACCTTC	CASSLSGQVPRSHYTF
-	TRBJ2-6	TRBV12-3/TRBV12-4	few	TGTGCCAGCAGTTTAGCCAGGGGCCCTGGGGCCAACGTCCTGACTTTC	CASSLARGPGANVLTF
TRBD2	TRBJ2-1	TRBV5-1	many	TGCGCCAGCAGCTTGGCGTCTAGCGGGGTCTCCTACAATGAGCAGTTCTTC	CASSLASSGVSYNEQFF
TRBD2	TRBJ2-7	TRBV4-1	many	TGCGCCAGCAGCCCGCTAGCGGGAGACTACGAGCAGTACTTC	CASSPLAGDYEQYF
TRBD1	TRBJ1-2	TRBV6-2/TRBV6-3	few	TGTGCCAGCAGTGGAGGACAGGGGAGCTATGGCTACACCTTC	CASSGGQGSYGYTF
-	TRBJ2-1	TRBV11-2	few	TGTGCCAGCAGGAAACCTCCCAGCGGGTACAATGAGCAGTTCTTC	CASRKPPSGYNEQFF
-	TRBJ1-1	TRBV18	many	TGTGCCAGCTCACCCAATTTTGGGGAGACTGAAGCTTTCTTT	CASSPNFGETEAFF
TRBD1	TRBJ2-4	TRBV20-1	many	TGCAGTGCCTCAAGACAGGGACGAAAAAACATTCAGTACTTC	CSASRQGRKNIQYF
-	TRBJ2-2	TRBV29-1	many	TGCAGCGGTCTTTTAGCAACCGGGGAGCTGTTTTTT	CSGLLATGELFF
TRBD2	TRBJ2-5	TRBV5-6	few	TGTGCCAGCAGCTTCGCGCTAGCGGGAGAGGAGACCCAGTACTTC	CASSFALAGEETQYF
-	TRBJ2-5	TRBV24-1	many	TGTGCCACCAGTGATCCGGGACTAGAGACCCAGTACTTC	CATSDPGLETQYF
TRBD2	TRBJ2-5	TRBV6-2/TRBV6-3	-	TGTGCCAGCAAACGACCGGGACTAGCCTTCCAAGAGACCCAGTACTTC	CASKRPGLAFQETQYF
-	TRBJ2-5	TRBV27	few	TGTGCCAGCAGTTTATCACGCGGGACCCAGTACTTC	CASSLSRGTQYF
TRBD2	TRBJ2-1	TRBV6-1	many	TGTGCCAGCAGATCGGGACTAGCGGGGAATGAGCAGTTCTTC	CASRSGLAGNEQFF
-	TRBJ2-1	TRBV7-3	-	TGTGCCAGCAGCTTAATAGGCCGGAGTAGCTACAATGAGCAGTTCTTC	CASSLIGRSSYNEQFF
TRBD1	TRBJ1-1	TRBV6-9	-	TGTGCCAGCAGTTACCCGGGACAGGCTGAAGCTTTCTTT	CASSYPGQAEAFF
TRBD1	TRBJ2-7	TRBV30	many	TGTGCCTGGGCATGGGACAGCACTCCCTACGAGCAGTACTTC	CAWAWDSTPYEQYF
-	TRBJ1-1	TRBV5-4	many	TGTGCCAGCAAGGAGGGAGACACTGAAGCTTTCTTT	CASKEGDTEAFF
-	TRBJ2-2	TRBV5-1	-	TGCGCCAGCAGCTTGTTATTAGGGTCCACCGGGGAGCTGTTTTTT	CASSLLLGSTGELFF
-	TRBJ2-7	TRBV20-1	many	TGCAGTGCTAGAGGCTCCTATTTTGACGAGCAGTACTTC	CSARGSYFDEQYF
-	TRBJ2-2	TRBV12-3/TRBV12-4	-	TGTGCCAGCAGACCGGACCCTACCGGGGAGCTGTTTTTT	CASRPDPTGELFF
-	TRBJ2-7	TRBV12-3/TRBV12-4	many	TGTGCCAGCGGAACGTTCGCCGAGCAGTACTTC	CASGTFAEQYF
-	TRBJ1-2	TRBV18	-	TGTGCCAGCTCAACCGGACAGAACCTCTATGGCTACACCTTC	CASSTGQNLYGYTF
TRBD1	TRBJ2-3	TRBV12-3/TRBV12-4	-	TGTGCCAGCAGTCCAACGGACAGGGTGGGAGATACGCAGTATTTT	CASSPTDRVGDTQYF
-	TRBJ2-3	TRBV12-3/TRBV12-4	many	TGTGCCAGCAGTTTCCGCTCCACAGATACGCAGTATTTT	CASSFRSTDTQYF
-	TRBJ2-4	TRBV12-3/TRBV12-4	many	TGTGCCAGCAGTTTAGCCGGACAAAACATTCAGTACTTC	CASSLAGQNIQYF
-	TRBJ2-2	TRBV19	-	TGTGCCAGTAGTATGGGGACCAACACCGGGGAGCTGTTTTTT	CASSMGTNTGELFF
-	TRBJ1-6	TRBV11-2	many	TGTGCCAGCAGCTTAGCCGCCTTCAATTCACCCCTCCACTTT	CASSLAAFNSPLHF
-	TRBJ1-5	TRBV6-2/TRBV6-3	many	TGTGCCAGCAGTGAATCGGTCGCAGGTGATCAGCCCCAGCATTTT	CASSESVAGDQPQHF
-	TRBJ2-5	TRBV29-1	many	TGCAGCGTTGAAGGGGGGAGATCCCAAGAGACCCAGTACTTC	CSVEGGRSQETQYF
-	TRBJ2-7	TRBV20-1	many	TGCAGTGCTCTCTCCGGGACTGCTAAAAGCGAGCAGTACTTC	CSALSGTAKSEQYF
-	TRBJ2-5	TRBV11-2	many	TGTGCCAGCCGCGCCGGGAGCCAAGAGACCCAGTACTTC	CASRAGSQETQYF
TRBD1	TRBJ1-1	TRBV7-8	many	TGTGCCAGCAGCGCCCGGGACAGACCCTCCACTGAAGCTTTCTTT	CASSARDRPSTEAFF
-	TRBJ2-1	TRBV6-7	-	TGTGCCAGCAGGCGTCAGAGACTAAACTCCAATGAGCAGTTCTTC	CASRRQRLNSNEQFF
-	TRBJ2-5	TRBV19	-	TGTGCCAGTAGTATAGGACAGAACCAAGAGACCCAGTACTTC	CASSIGQNQETQYF
-	TRBJ1-4	TRBV28	many	TGTGCCAGCAGTTTAAATAATGAAAAACTGTTTTTT	CASSLNNEKLFF
TRBD2	TRBJ2-2	TRBV20-1	-	TGCAGTGCTAGAGCCCTGCTAGCGGGAGTTCCGAACACCGGGGAGCTGTTTTTT	CSARALLAGVPNTGELFF
-	TRBJ1-1	TRBV9	many	TGTGCCAGCAGCGTACAGGGGAGGAACACTGAAGCTTTCTTT	CASSVQGRNTEAFF
-	TRBJ2-2	TRBV27	few	TGTGCCAGCAGTCCCAGGCAGGTGAACACCGGGGAGCTGTTTTTT	CASSPRQVNTGELFF
-	TRBJ1-1	TRBV20-1	many	TGCAGTGCTAGATCTAAGTTGGGGCTAGACACTGAAGCTTTCTTT	CSARSKLGLDTEAFF
-	TRBJ2-5	TRBV7-8	-	TGTGCCAGCAGCTTAGTCTTCGGCTACCAAGAGACCCAGTACTTC	CASSLVFGYQETQYF
TRBD1	TRBJ2-7	TRBV4-1	-	TGCGCCAGCAGCCAATCCGGGACAGGGATCTACGAGCAGTACTTC	CASSQSGTGIYEQYF